A single sample is the source of the 29 T cell receptor beta chains below, sequenced in a study of vaccination effects on CD4 cells after COVID-19. ViraFEST used viral peptide pools to expand antigen-specific CD4+ T cells before sequencing. Following 10 days of culture, CD4+ T cells were isolated. Prior SARS-CoV-2 infection was absent in the vaccine recipients, as shown by negative nucleocapsid antibodies. What these receptors recognize is not known. Repertoires were generated with immunoSEQ multiplex PCR, while TCRdb's copy carries only in-frame clones and drops some. The data show tens of thousands of clones, 65% to 85% seen once. Here the sequenced sample was CD4+ T cells from PBMCs cultured with HCoV-NL63 spike peptides, taken before COVID-19 vaccination. The receptors were gathered from a human donor who received a COVID-19 vaccine.

This clone was counted between two and nine times. The CDR3 DNA is TGTGCCACCAGCAGAGCATCCGGGGGAATCGCCAAAAACATTCAGTACTTC. Residues: CATSRASGGIAKNIQYF. The chain links TRBV15 to TRBJ2-4; possible D gene TRBD2, 6 bases. The CDR3 consists of 17 residues. Per germline, CDR1 LNHNV and CDR2 YYDKDF (reference sequence). The germline V and J ends were trimmed by 1 base and 1 base, with 14 bases remaining between them.

This clone was recorded only once. The chain uses TRBV3-1 (or the pseudogene TRBV3-2) and TRBJ1-1; tentatively, D is TRBD1 (6 bases). Germline V gives CDR1 LGHDT, CDR2 YNNKEL (reference sequence). Trimming took off 1 base at V and 7 bases at J, with 10 bases between the two ends. The CDR3 spans 13 residues. CDR3 nucleotides: TGTGCCAGCAGCCAAGCAGGGGCACGTGAAGCTTTCTTT. Translation: CASSQAGAREAFF.

The chain uses TRBV6-5 and TRBJ2-1, with D perhaps matching TRBD1 or TRBD2 (5 bases each). The CDR3 has 14 residues. V shed 7 bases and J shed 4 bases, with 14 bases lying between them. The germline V gene encodes CDR1 MNHEY and CDR2 SVGAGI. The CDR3 region has the DNA TGTGCCAGCACCCTGGGGACGCTGTACAATGAGCAGTTCTTC. Its protein product is CASTLGTLYNEQFF.

In its sample, this clone was seen once. This rearrangement joins TRBV5-1 to TRBJ2-1, with 12 bases aligning to TRBD2. The CDR3 covers 15 residues. Germline CDR1 and CDR2: SGHRS and YFSETQ. The J segment lost 6 bases and the V segment lost 3 bases, leaving 4 bases of the junction unmatched. CDR3 DNA sequence: TGCGCCAGCAGCTCGACTAGCGGGGGCCCCAATGAGCAGTTCTTC. Protein sequence: CASSSTSGGPNEQFF.

V and J are TRBV2 and TRBJ1-6; the D gene is possibly TRBD1 (6 bases). This CDR3 is 15 amino acids long. V lost 7 bases and J 6 bases, leaving 16 bases between the germline ends. Looked up from germline, CDR1 is SNHLY and CDR2 is FYNNEI. The CDR3 loop reads CASKRGGSGNSPLHF. DNA for the CDR3: TGTGCCAGCAAACGAGGGGGTTCGGGTAATTCACCCCTCCACTTT.

This chain joins TRBV12-2 and TRBJ2-7. TRBV12-2 is a documented pseudogene. The CDR3 has 12 residues. CDR3 DNA sequence: TGTGCAAGTCGCTTAGGGGGCTACGAGCAGTACGTC. As protein: CASRLGGYEQYV.

The chain uses TRBV28 and TRBJ2-2; D uncertain. The germline gives CDR1 MDHEN, CDR2 SYDVKM. The CDR3 has 12 residues. The germline V and J ends were trimmed by 6 bases and 6 bases, with 8 bases remaining between them. The CDR3 loop reads CASRPPAGELFF. The CDR3 nucleotides read TGTGCCAGCAGACCTCCAGCCGGGGAGCTGTTTTTT.

J is TRBJ2-7 and V is TRBV2; D possibly corresponds to TRBD1 (6 bases). The CDR3 is 16 residues long. Germline V gene lookup returns CDR1 SNHLY and CDR2 FYNNEI. Trimming removed 3 bases from V and 7 bases from J, with 22 bases in between. CDR3 region: CASSENIGQPAKEQYV. In nucleotides, the CDR3 is TGTGCCAGCAGTGAGAATATAGGACAGCCCGCCAAGGAGCAGTACGTC.

This clone was seen once. J is TRBJ2-5 and V is TRBV2; 10 nucleotides agree with TRBD2. The germline gives CDR1 SNHLY, CDR2 FYNNEI. The CDR3 spans 16 residues. V trimming: 6 bases; J trimming: 4 bases; junction bases outside the gene matches: 11. This CDR3 reads CASRVQGLALSETQYF. The CDR3 DNA reads as TGTGCCAGCAGGGTCCAGGGACTAGCGCTTTCAGAGACCCAGTACTTC.

The chain recombines TRBV7-2 with TRBJ2-5, with no clear D. V lost 0 bases and J 2 bases, leaving 10 bases between the germline ends. CDR3 length: 15 amino acids. The germline V gene encodes CDR1 SGHTA and CDR2 FQGNSA. For the CDR3, the DNA is TGTGCCAGCAGCTTAGCAAATGGAGCTCAAGAGACCCAGTACTTC. It encodes CASSLANGAQETQYF.

V usage is TRBV19 and J usage is TRBJ2-5, with 9 nucleotides matching TRBD1. Germline CDR1 LNHDA, CDR2 SQIVND (reference sequence). The CDR3 is made up of 15 amino acids. Losses at the gene ends were 4 bases for V and 5 bases for J; bases not matched to a gene: 8. The CDR3 is CASSTGQGFGETQYF. The CDR3 nucleotides are TGTGCCAGTAGTACGGGACAGGGATTTGGGGAGACCCAGTACTTC.

The genes are TRBV2 and TRBJ2-7; D is unclear. The germline V gene has CDR1 SNHLY and CDR2 FYNNEI. This CDR3 spans 14 amino acids. Trimming removed 3 bases from V and 2 bases from J, with 11 bases in between. CDR3 protein: CASSDNVQPYEQYV. In DNA form, the CDR3 reads TGTGCCAGCAGTGATAACGTACAGCCCTACGAGCAGTACGTC.

The chain links TRBV10-3 to TRBJ1-1; TRBD1 agrees at 10 bases. V shed 8 bases, J shed 4 bases, and the junction held 4 bases outside the gene matches. Germline V CDR1 and CDR2: ENHRY, SYGVKD. This CDR3 is 13 amino acids long. The CDR3 is CAIGRDRGTEAFF. CDR3 bases: TGTGCCATCGGGCGGGACAGGGGCACTGAAGCTTTCTTT.

The CDR3 is CASSALTGGETQYF. In nucleotides, the CDR3 is TGTGCCAGCAGTGCCCTGACAGGGGGCGAGACCCAGTACTTC. The J gene is TRBJ2-5, the V gene TRBV3-1 (or the pseudogene TRBV3-2); TRBD1 matches 10 bases. Trimming removed 6 bases from V and 5 bases from J; junction bases left unmatched: 6. Germline values: CDR1 LGHDT, CDR2 YNNKEL (reference sequence). The length of the CDR3 is 14 residues.

The CDR3 DNA is TGTGCCAGCAGTTACGTGGGGCTAAGCAATCAGCCCCAGCATTTT. Protein: CASSYVGLSNQPQHF. The rearrangement joins TRBV6-2 or TRBV6-3 to TRBJ1-5; D is perhaps TRBD1 (5 bases). Germline CDR1 reads MNHEY; CDR2 reads SVGEGT. V shed 2 bases and J shed 1 base, with 9 bases lying between them. The CDR3 has 15 residues.

The genes are TRBV19 and TRBJ1-1; no clear D. CDR3 size: 19 residues. Germline values: CDR1 LNHDA, CDR2 SQIVND (reference sequence). The germline V and J ends were trimmed by 3 bases and 5 bases, with 28 bases remaining between them. The CDR3, as DNA: TGTGCCAGTAGTATCCTTGGTATAGGGTCGATCGTGGGCTTGACTGAAGCTTTCTTT. Translated: CASSILGIGSIVGLTEAFF.

The rearrangement joins TRBV7-9 to TRBJ2-3; 9 nucleotides match TRBD2. With V trimmed by 5 bases and J by 1 base, 7 bases remained unmatched. CDR1 SEHNR and CDR2 FQNEAQ come from the germline V gene (reference sequence). The CDR3 covers 16 residues. For the CDR3, the DNA is TGTGCCAGCAGCCCACTAGCGGGCCAACGCACAGATACGCAGTATTTT. It is translated as CASSPLAGQRTDTQYF.

This clone was detected a few times. The chain has TRBV30 and TRBJ2-5; 7 positions match TRBD1. The ends lost 4 bases at V and 3 bases at J; junction bases unmatched: 11. The germline CDR1 and CDR2 sequences are GTSNPN and SVGIG (reference sequence). The CDR3 runs to 15 residues. The CDR3 bases are TGTGCCTGGACCTCCCCCCGGACAGGTGAAGAGACCCAGTACTTC. Its protein product is CAWTSPRTGEETQYF.

This clone has just one count. This sequence joins TRBV5-1 and TRBJ1-3; 7 positions agree with TRBD1. With V trimmed by 3 bases and J by 0 bases, 3 bases remained unmatched. Germline CDR1 SGHRS, CDR2 YFSETQ. This CDR3 is 15 amino acids long. CDR3 sequence: CASSWDSSSGNTIYF. CDR3 sequence (DNA): TGCGCCAGCAGCTGGGACAGTTCCTCTGGAAACACCATATATTTT.

The chain combines TRBV27 with TRBJ1-2, with unresolved D. CDR1 is MNHEY and CDR2 is SMNVEV in the germline V gene (reference sequence). Trimming left V 2 bases short and J 2 bases short, with 12 bases between. The CDR3 contains 15 residues. The CDR3 loop reads CASSLTTGWNYGYTF. CDR3 DNA sequence: TGTGCCAGCAGTTTAACGACGGGATGGAACTATGGCTACACCTTC.

CDR3 protein: CASSYRGDSYEQYV. CDR3 nucleotides: TGTGCCAGCAGTTACAGGGGAGATTCCTACGAGCAGTACGTC. The chain uses TRBV6-5 and TRBJ2-7; D could derive from TRBD1 or TRBD2 (5 bases each). The CDR3 runs 14 residues. Germline V lookup: CDR1 MNHEY, CDR2 SVGAGI. The V end lost 2 bases, the J end lost 1 base, and 9 bases lay between the germline ends.

The chain has TRBV29-1 and TRBJ1-1; 7 bases map to TRBD1. Losses at the gene ends were 3 bases for V and 3 bases for J; bases not matched to a gene: 4. The CDR3 has 13 amino acids. From germline, CDR1 is SQVTM and CDR2 ANQGSEA. In nucleotides, the CDR3 is TGCAGCGTTGACCGGGACAGCTACACTGAAGCTTTCTTT. Protein sequence: CSVDRDSYTEAFF.

V and J are TRBV24-1 and TRBJ2-2; D uncertain. Trimming pared 7 bases from V and 0 bases from J, leaving 5 bases between. Germline CDR1 KGHDR, CDR2 SFDVKD. The CDR3 sequence is 13 residues long. The CDR3 reads CATSRPNTGELFF. The CDR3 nucleotides read TGTGCCACCAGCAGGCCGAACACCGGGGAGCTGTTTTTT.

The J gene is TRBJ1-4, the V gene TRBV3-1 (or the pseudogene TRBV3-2); the D gene is possibly TRBD1 (5 bases). Germline loops: CDR1 LGHDT, CDR2 YNNKEL (reference sequence). V dropped 2 bases and J dropped 12 bases, with 7 bases sitting between them. This CDR3 comprises 11 residues. The CDR3 reads CASSQRGQLFF. CDR3 DNA sequence: TGTGCCAGCAGCCAACGGGGACAACTGTTTTTT.

V is TRBV7-2 and J is TRBJ1-4, with a weak D call TRBD1 (6 bases). Deletions cut 3 bases from V and 5 bases from J, with 10 bases between. This CDR3 is 14 amino acids long. Germline assignment: CDR1 SGHTA and CDR2 FQGNSA. This CDR3 is CASSFGQQNEKLFF. The DNA for the CDR3 is TGTGCCAGCAGCTTCGGACAGCAGAATGAAAAACTGTTTTTT.

The chain employs TRBV5-6 and TRBJ1-1; D gene uncertain. Trimming left V 4 bases short and J 1 base short, with 11 bases between. This CDR3 spans 14 amino acids. Germline values: CDR1 SGHDT, CDR2 YYEEEE. CDR3 sequence (DNA): TGTGCCAGCAGCCCTATTGGGCCGAACACTGAAGCTTTCTTT. Protein sequence: CASSPIGPNTEAFF.

The chain employs TRBV27 and TRBJ2-6; 8 nucleotides align to TRBD2. The CDR3 runs 16 residues. Germline V gene lookup returns CDR1 MNHEY and CDR2 SMNVEV (reference sequence). The V and J ends lost 7 bases and 0 bases, in that order; junction bases with no gene match: 5. In DNA, the CDR3 is TGTGCCAGCACCCCGGGGGGGGCCTCTGGGGCCAACGTCCTGACTTTC. Translated: CASTPGGASGANVLTF.

The V call is TRBV7-2, the J call TRBJ1-6; no definite D call. CDR3 length equals 14 residues. Trimming removed 3 bases at V and 9 bases at J, with 12 bases between. The germline CDR1 and CDR2 sequences are SGHTA and FQGNSA. The CDR3 sequence is CASSFVIPSSPLHF. The CDR3 region has the DNA TGTGCCAGCAGCTTTGTTATCCCCAGTTCACCCCTCCACTTT.

The rearrangement links TRBV21-1 to TRBJ1-1; TRBD1 was called by the table and not checked on the DNA. TRBV21-1 is labeled a pseudogene. The CDR3 consists of 14 residues. The CDR3 DNA follows: TGTGCCATAGGAGACCCTAGGACAGGCACTGAAGCTTTCTTT. Protein sequence: CAIGDPRTGTEAFF.